These T cell receptor beta chains were read from a single sample in a study of blood T cell repertoires in COVID-19. TCRdb's copy holds only in-frame clones and misses some; the assay was immunoSEQ multiplex PCR. This table has about 360,000 clones, around 87% appearing once. Sequencing was done on a sample of peripheral blood. The receptors here all came from a human donor in a cohort sampled during active COVID-19. CDR3s include the opening cysteine and the closing phenylalanine or tryptophan. The D gene is left open where the match is weak. Size is omitted from some rows. Given values are once, few, many or a class for expanded clones.

V gene,J gene,clone size,D gene,CDR3 DNA,CDR3 protein
TRBV19,TRBJ2-5,few,.,TGTGCCAGTAAATTTCCAGGGTCAGAGACCCAGTACTTC,CASKFPGSETQYF
TRBV27,TRBJ1-1,.,.,TGTGCCAGCAGTTTATCATCGGACACTGAAGCTTTCTTT,CASSLSSDTEAFF
TRBV5-4,TRBJ2-3,.,.,TGTGCCAGCAGCTTGGCCGAGGGGGAGGGCCGAAGATATACGCAGTATTTT,CASSLAEGEGRRYTQYF
TRBV30,TRBJ2-7,.,.,TGTGCCTGGGGCAGGTCCTCCTACGAGCAGTACTTC,CAWGRSSYEQYF
TRBV6-5,TRBJ2-7,.,TRBD1,TGTGCCAGCAGTTACGGGGACAGGCAGTACGAGCAGTACTTC,CASSYGDRQYEQYF
TRBV5-4,TRBJ2-1,.,TRBD2,TGTGCCAGCAGCCGGGACGGGACTAGCGGAAACAATGAGCAGTTCTTC,CASSRDGTSGNNEQFF
TRBV11-2,TRBJ1-4,.,TRBD1,TGTGCCAGCAGCAACCTCAGGGGGGATGAAAAACTGTTTTTT,CASSNLRGDEKLFF
TRBV6-5,TRBJ1-1,.,.,TGTGCCAGCAGTTACTTGGCGGGGCTGCGCGCTGAAGCTTTCTTT,CASSYLAGLRAEAFF
TRBV20-1,TRBJ2-5,.,TRBD2,TGCAGTGCTAGTTCGAGCGGGGGAACCTTGTACCAAGAGACCCAGTACTTC,CSASSSGGTLYQETQYF
TRBV28,TRBJ2-3,.,.,TGTGCCAGCAGTTTATCGGCGGGTTGGGGCACAGATACGCAGTATTTT,CASSLSAGWGTDTQYF
TRBV5-1,TRBJ2-2,.,TRBD2,TGCGCCAGCAGGGTAGCGGGAGCGAACACCGGGGAGCTGTTTTTT,CASRVAGANTGELFF
TRBV19,TRBJ1-6,.,.,TGTGCCAGTAGTCTCCGGGACACCAATAATTCACCCCTCCACTTT,CASSLRDTNNSPLHF
TRBV27,TRBJ1-1,.,TRBD1,TGTGCCAGCAGTGCAAGACAGGGGGGGACTGAAGCTTTCTTT,CASSARQGGTEAFF
TRBV2,TRBJ1-4,once,TRBD1,TGTGCCAGCAGGAGGGGACAGGGAGAGGAAAAACTGTTTTTT,CASRRGQGEEKLFF
TRBV29-1,TRBJ1-1,.,.,TGCAGCGTTGATTTTTTGACAAGTTTGTTACAGGCCAGCCGTGAAGCTTTCTTT,CSVDFLTSLLQASREAFF
TRBV19,TRBJ2-7,.,.,TGTGCCAGTAGTCCGGAGCTCCTCTACGAGCAGTACTTC,CASSPELLYEQYF
TRBV5-1,TRBJ1-6,once,TRBD1,TGCGCCAGCAGCCGCCTGGGACAGACAGCAAATTCACCCCTCCACTTT,CASSRLGQTANSPLHF
TRBV5-4,TRBJ1-2,.,TRBD1,TGTGCCAGCAGCTCCCAGACAGGGGAGGAGGATGGCTACACCTTC,CASSSQTGEEDGYTF
TRBV6-5,TRBJ2-1,once,TRBD2,TGTGCCAGCAGTTACCCGGGACTAGGTGCACACGAGCAGTTCTTC,CASSYPGLGAHEQFF
TRBV7-9,TRBJ1-5,.,.,TGTGCCAGCAGCCTACAGGGCGGGAGGGGTCAGCCCCAGCATTTT,CASSLQGGRGQPQHF
TRBV24-1,TRBJ2-1,.,TRBD2,TGTGCCACCAGTGGACTAGCGGGTTACAATGAGCAGTTCTTC,CATSGLAGYNEQFF
TRBV28,TRBJ2-5,.,.,TGTGCCAGCAGTTGGGGGCCAGAAGAGACCCAGTACTTC,CASSWGPEETQYF
TRBV29-1,TRBJ2-3,.,TRBD2,TGCAGCGCCGGCCCACTAGCGGGAGGGGGCACAGATACGCAGTATTTT,CSAGPLAGGGTDTQYF
TRBV27,TRBJ2-7,.,.,TGTGCCAGCAGTTTACGTCGTGACTCCATCCACGAGCAGTACTTC,CASSLRRDSIHEQYF